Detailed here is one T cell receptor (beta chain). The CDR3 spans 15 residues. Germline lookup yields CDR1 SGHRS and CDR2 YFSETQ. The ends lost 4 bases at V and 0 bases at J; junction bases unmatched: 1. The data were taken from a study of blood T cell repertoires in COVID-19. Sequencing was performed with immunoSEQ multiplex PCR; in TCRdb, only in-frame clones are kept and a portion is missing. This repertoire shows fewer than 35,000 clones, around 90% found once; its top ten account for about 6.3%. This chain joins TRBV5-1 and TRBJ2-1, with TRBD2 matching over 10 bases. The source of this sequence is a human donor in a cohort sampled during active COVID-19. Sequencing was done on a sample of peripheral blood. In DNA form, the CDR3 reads TGCGCCAGCAGCATAGCGGGGGGCTCCTACAATGAGCAGTTCTTC. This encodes CASSIAGGSYNEQFF. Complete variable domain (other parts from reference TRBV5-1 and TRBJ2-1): KAGVTQTPRYLIKTRGQQVTLSCSPISGHRSVSWYQQTPGQGLQFLFEYFSETQRNKGNFPGRFSGRQFSNSRSEMNVSTLELGDSALYLCASSIAGGSYNEQFFGPGTRLTVL.